The source of this T cell receptor beta chain is a study of Ad26.COV2.S vaccination and SARS-CoV-2 variants (dated by TCRdb to about 2021). At the level of the whole study: Donors in the vaccine arm were drawn from COV1001, a multicentre, randomized, double-blind, placebo-controlled phase I-IIa trial testing Ad26.COV2.S in healthy adults. Investigators remained blinded to trial group allocation during experiments and outcome assessment. TCRbeta repertoire sequencing was used to assess the specificity and breadth of SARS-CoV-2-reactive T cell receptors after Ad26.COV2.S vaccination. The TCR-sequenced set comprised about 32 samples: around 20 Ad26.COV2.S vaccine recipients, 5 placebo recipients and 8 SARS-CoV-2 convalescent individuals. Participants in the trial were split at random into five groups of five each, receiving low-dose or high-dose Ad26.COV2.S once or twice, or else placebo on both occasions. Ad26.COV2.S was administered intramuscularly at a dose of 5x10^10 or 1x10^11 viral particles, either as one shot or as two shots given 56 days apart.

Notes on this clone: The antigen it binds to is not known. No qualities accompany the bases; no much larger clone lies one base away.

The immunoSEQ Assay was the method used to sequence TCRbeta CDR3 regions. After extraction, genomic DNA underwent amplification by bias-controlled multiplex PCR, followed by high-throughput sequencing. The study's own analysis went as follows. To quantify the absolute abundance of every unique TCRbeta CDR3 region, sequences were collapsed and filtered. Usable DNA was measured by amplifying reference genes present in all nucleated cells, and TCRbeta template counts were normalized to that usable DNA to estimate T cell fraction. Repertoire TCRs were annotated as SARS-CoV-2-specific by exact matching of V gene, CDR3 amino acid sequence and J gene to a known reactive TCR set. The reference SARS-CoV-2 TCR set was obtained from MIRA and was filtered for enrichment in COVID-19-positive ImmuneCODE repertoires, whereby public or cross-reactive TCRs were removed. Using the MIRA antigens, annotated TCRs were further analysed by specific ORF or by position within an ORF. Breadth was defined as the number of annotated unique rearrangements divided by the total number of unique productive rearrangements, and depth was defined as the summed frequency of the annotated unique rearrangements. Group comparisons of TCR breadth used two-sided Wilcoxon rank-sum tests. TCRdb mirrors the immuneACCESS table, restricted to in-frame sequences. Some clones are absent from its copies; in checked studies, under half trace to an unresolved V gene, and the reason for the others is unknown. That table furnishes V, J and clone size, whereas the DNA furnished D and trimming. Counted in this sample were about 350,000 clones; approximately 84% of them appeared once. Roughly 3.3% of the sample is in the top ten clones.

CDR1 KGHSH and CDR2 LQKENI were looked up in the germline V gene. V is cut back by 2 bases and J by 12 bases, with 3 bases in the junction unmatched. The CDR3 covers 12 residues, taking in both the cysteine and the phenylalanine. Only the CDR3 portion is preserved as DNA: 36 bases, with reading frame beginning at the first base. Results the study describes overall, beyond this receptor: The study was not powered to compare responses between vaccine doses or regimens. After vaccination, substantial breadth of spike-specific CD8+ and CD4+ T cell responses was reported. Comparable non-spike TCR breadth was observed between vaccine and placebo recipients, consistent with only spike being contained in the vaccine. It was noted by the authors that total T cell responses may have been underestimated by the TCR breadth and depth analyses. Spike-specific TCR breadth was higher in Ad26.COV2.S recipients than in placebo recipients (P = 0.0014).

Explained via the paper, the treatment or condition label denotes: approximately 18 received Ad26.COV2.S at low or high dose, single or two shots; 5 received placebo; per-sample allocation not given. Repertoires of vaccine and placebo recipients were sequenced from samples taken on day 63 after the first injection. In Cohort 1b, around 25 adults aged 18-55 years were enrolled at a single site in Boston, USA, between 29 July and 7 August 2020. Ad26.COV2.S was a replication-incompetent adenovirus type 26 vector expressing a prefusion-stabilized SARS-CoV-2 spike protein from the original Wuhan strain.

Sequences were derived from peripheral blood, sampled in a trial of Ad26.COV2.S vaccine versus placebo. The clonotype originates from a person aged 18-65 years who received the Ad26.COV2.S COVID-19 vaccine or a placebo. The chain uses TRBV18 and TRBJ1-4, with 7 junctional bases fitting TRBD1. The CDR3 has the sequence CASSPTGEELFF. The DNA sequence is as follows: TGTGCCAGCTCACCAACAGGGGAGGAACTGTTTTTT.